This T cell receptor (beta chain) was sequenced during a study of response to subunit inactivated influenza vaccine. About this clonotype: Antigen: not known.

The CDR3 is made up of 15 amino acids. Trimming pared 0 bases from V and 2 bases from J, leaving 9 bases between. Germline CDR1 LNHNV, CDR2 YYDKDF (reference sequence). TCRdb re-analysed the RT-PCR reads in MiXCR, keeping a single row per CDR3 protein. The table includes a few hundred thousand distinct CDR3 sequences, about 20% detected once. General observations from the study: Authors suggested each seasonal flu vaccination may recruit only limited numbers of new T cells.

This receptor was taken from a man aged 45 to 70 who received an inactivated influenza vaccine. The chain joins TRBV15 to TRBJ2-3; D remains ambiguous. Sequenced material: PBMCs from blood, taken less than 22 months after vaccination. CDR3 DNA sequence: TGTGCCACCAGCAGAGATTCCGGATACACAGATACGCAGTATTTT. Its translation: CATSRDSGYTDTQYF.